These 27 T cell receptor beta chains were all obtained from the same sample, sequenced in a study of shared clonotypes between healthy human individuals. Here immunoSEQ multiplex PCR was the method, and the copy in TCRdb shows in-frame clones only, minus some. This table has around 330,000 clones, roughly 70% appearing once. Sequencing was performed on memory CD4+ T cells sorted from blood. Stated subset: CD45RA-negative fraction. All receptors come from a man aged 30 to 45 in good health.

The V call is TRBV19, the J call TRBJ2-1; possibly TRBD1 for D (5 bases). CDR1 is LNHDA and CDR2 is SQIVND in the germline V gene (reference sequence). Trimming removed 5 bases at V and 0 bases at J, with 11 bases between. The CDR3 consists of 15 residues. The CDR3 spells CASSQDKSSYNEQFF. In DNA, the CDR3 is TGTGCCAGTAGTCAGGACAAAAGCTCCTACAATGAGCAGTTCTTC.

The chain is built from TRBV11-2 and TRBJ1-4, with 9 bases identical to TRBD1. The CDR3 has 16 residues. The V and J ends lost 5 bases and 13 bases, in that order; junction bases with no gene match: 17. CDR1 and CDR2 from the germline V gene are SGHAT and FQNNGV. The CDR3 here is CASSEIPTGGRDGLFF. CDR3 in DNA: TGTGCCAGCAGCGAAATTCCGACAGGGGGAAGGGACGGACTGTTTTTT.

This chain joins TRBV28 and TRBJ2-1; TRBD1 is a possible D gene (7 bases). The germline CDR1 and CDR2 sequences are MDHEN and SYDVKM. V gave up 3 bases and J gave up 7 bases, with 16 bases separating them. The CDR3 covers 15 residues. The CDR3 loop is CASSFPGPGGNEQFF. Here the CDR3 DNA reads TGTGCCAGCAGTTTTCCGGGGCCAGGGGGGAATGAGCAGTTCTTC.

This clone showed up just once. The V and J genes are TRBV19 and TRBJ1-1, with 9 bases fitting TRBD1. The CDR3 is 13 amino acids. The V segment lost 6 bases and the J segment 4 bases; nucleotides outside the gene matches: 3. Germline loops: CDR1 LNHDA, CDR2 SQIVND (reference sequence). In nucleotides, the CDR3 is TGTGCCAGTAGGGCGACAGGGGGCACTGAAGCTTTCTTT. Its translation is CASRATGGTEAFF.

J is TRBJ2-3 and V is TRBV6-4, with D tentatively TRBD1 (6 bases). Trimming removed 5 bases at V and 3 bases at J, with 6 bases between. In germline, CDR1 is MRHNA, CDR2 SNTAGT. This CDR3 comprises 12 residues. CDR3 coding DNA: TGTGCCAGCAGTACAGGGACAGATACGCAGTATTTT. Translated, it gives CASSTGTDTQYF.

The chain joins TRBV5-6 to TRBJ1-2; no reliable D call. Trimming took off 0 bases at V and 7 bases at J, with 13 bases between the two ends. CDR1 SGHDT and CDR2 YYEEEE come from the germline V gene. The CDR3 contains 14 residues. The CDR3 DNA is TGTGCCAGCAGCTTGGGGTTAGAGGCTCCTGGCTACACCTTC. Translating it yields CASSLGLEAPGYTF.

The chain joins TRBV7-2 to TRBJ2-1; D is perhaps TRBD1 or TRBD2 (5 bases each). Per germline, CDR1 SGHTA and CDR2 FQGNSA. Trimming left V 0 bases short and J 0 bases short, with 12 bases between. The CDR3 runs 17 residues. The CDR3 spells CASSLALKGSSYNEQFF. The CDR3 DNA reads as TGTGCCAGCAGCTTAGCGCTGAAGGGGAGCTCCTACAATGAGCAGTTCTTC. The entire variable domain, with the rest obtained from reference TRBV7-2 and TRBJ2-1, is as follows: GAGVSQSPSNKVTEKGKDVELRCDPISGHTALYWYRQSLGQGLEFLIYFQGNSAPDKSGLPSDRFSAERTGGSVSTLTIQRTQQEDSAVYLCASSLALKGSSYNEQFFGPGTRLTVL.

The V call is TRBV19, the J call TRBJ2-2; 7 positions agree with TRBD1. Germline V gene sequence: CDR1 LNHDA, CDR2 SQIVND (reference sequence). This CDR3 comprises 19 residues. The V segment lost 6 bases and the J segment 5 bases; nucleotides outside the gene matches: 21. CDR3 loop: CASRNRDRDSTGITGELFF. The DNA of the CDR3 is TGTGCCAGTAGAAACCGGGACAGAGACTCCACCGGGATAACCGGGGAGCTGTTTTTT.

As to this clone: Other DNA sequences in the sample encode the same CDR3. The chain couples TRBV5-4 to TRBJ2-5; D may be TRBD1 (6 bases). Germline lookup yields CDR1 SGHNT and CDR2 YYREEE (reference sequence). The V end was cut by 5 bases, the J end by 3 bases, with 11 bases between. CDR3 length: 13 residues. CDR3 amino acids: CASSHNREETQYF. The CDR3 region has the DNA TGTGCCAGCAGTCACAACAGGGAAGAGACCCAGTACTTC.

The chain joins TRBV5-1 to TRBJ2-7; 11 nucleotides match TRBD2. CDR3 length equals 16 residues. The germline CDR1 and CDR2 sequences are SGHRS and YFSETQ. V was clipped by 4 bases and J by 0 bases; unmatched bases: 6. The CDR3 loop is CASSPLGLADSYEQYF. In DNA form, the CDR3 reads TGCGCCAGCAGCCCTTTGGGACTAGCGGACTCCTACGAGCAGTACTTC.

The gene calls are TRBV9 and TRBJ2-5; D is unclear. Germline V lookup: CDR1 SGDLS, CDR2 YYNGEE. The CDR3 is 15 residues long. Trimming shortened V by 0 bases and J by 3 bases, and 12 bases separated the two germline ends. The CDR3: CASSVGGVGKETQYF. DNA of the CDR3: TGTGCCAGCAGCGTAGGTGGTGTAGGAAAAGAGACCCAGTACTTC.

This clone has more than one count but fewer than ten. This sequence joins TRBV5-1 and TRBJ1-5; weak D call: TRBD1 (5 bases). There are 14 residues in the CDR3. Trimming cost V 3 bases and J 4 bases, with 11 bases left between them. CDR1 and CDR2 from the germline V gene are SGHRS and YFSETQ. CDR3 protein: CASSWGGLNQPQHF. The CDR3 DNA is TGCGCCAGCAGCTGGGGGGGACTTAATCAGCCCCAGCATTTT.

The V and J genes are TRBV6-6 and TRBJ1-5; 7 nucleotides match TRBD1. This CDR3 has 15 residues. Germline loops: CDR1 MNHNY, CDR2 SVGAGI (reference sequence). V lost 10 bases and J lost 5; bases outside the gene matches: 14. The CDR3 here is CATQRPDRDDQPQHF. The DNA of the CDR3 is TGTGCCACCCAACGGCCCGACAGGGACGATCAGCCCCAGCATTTT.

The chain uses TRBV6-1 and TRBJ2-7; D gene ambiguous. The V gene's germline CDR1 is MNHNS and CDR2 SASEGT. CDR3 length: 12 residues. With 4 bases removed from V and 6 bases from J, the gap between germline ends came to 10 bases. CDR3 bases: TGTGCCAGCAGTGCCCACTCCGCCGAGCAGTACTTC. It yields the protein CASSAHSAEQYF.

This rearrangement joins TRBV11-2 to TRBJ2-7, with TRBD2 matching 8 bases. The V gene's germline CDR1 is SGHAT and CDR2 FQNNGV. The CDR3 is made up of 14 amino acids. Trimming took 3 bases from V and 4 from J; bases not matched to a gene: 5. CDR3 protein: CASSFGRGPYEQYF. The CDR3 region has the DNA TGTGCCAGCAGCTTCGGGAGGGGCCCGTACGAGCAGTACTTC.

In its sample, this clone was seen once. This chain connects TRBV6-4 to TRBJ2-5; D remains ambiguous. Trimming removed 4 bases at V and 4 bases at J, with 10 bases between. The germline CDR1 and CDR2 sequences are MRHNA and SNTAGT. The CDR3 runs 13 residues. Here the CDR3 DNA reads TGTGCCAGCAGTGTTGAGGATGGAGAGACCCAGTACTTC. Translation: CASSVEDGETQYF.

The rearrangement joins TRBV6-1 to TRBJ2-2, with D hard to call. V was cut by 1 base and J by 2 bases, with 5 bases left in between. The CDR3 covers 14 residues. Germline CDR1 reads MNHNS; CDR2 reads SASEGT. As DNA, the CDR3 is TGTGCCAGCAGTGAAGGGGGAAACACCGGGGAGCTGTTTTTT. Amino acid sequence: CASSEGGNTGELFF.

This chain joins TRBV6-6 and TRBJ2-7; D not certain. Germline values: CDR1 MNHNY, CDR2 SVGAGI (reference sequence). CDR3 length: 15 amino acids. V was shortened by 4 bases and J by 4 bases, with 17 bases between the two germline ends. The CDR3 is CASSWGEGIRYEQYF. CDR3 coding DNA: TGTGCCAGCAGTTGGGGTGAAGGGATAAGATACGAGCAGTACTTC.

The J gene is TRBJ2-7, the V gene TRBV6-1, with D perhaps TRBD1 (6 bases). V gave up 6 bases and J gave up 3 bases, with 18 bases separating them. The germline gives CDR1 MNHNS, CDR2 SASEGT. This CDR3 contains 15 residues. Here the CDR3 DNA reads TGTGCCAGCAGGACAGGCAGGGTTGGTGTCTACGAGCAGTACTTC. This translates into CASRTGRVGVYEQYF.

The chain is built from TRBV5-1 and TRBJ1-1; D gene uncertain. The V and J ends lost 4 bases and 1 base respectively, with 14 bases between them. Germline CDR1 SGHRS, CDR2 YFSETQ. The CDR3 is made up of 15 amino acids. In DNA, the CDR3 is TGCGCCAGCAGCACTACTCCCGGTGCGAACACTGAAGCTTTCTTT. Translating it yields CASSTTPGANTEAFF.

This chain links TRBV11-2 with TRBJ2-2; the match to TRBD1 covers 8 bases. The junction had 3 bases not matched to a gene; V was cut back by 5 bases and J by 4 bases. The germline CDR1 and CDR2 sequences are SGHAT and FQNNGV. This CDR3 region has 14 residues. The CDR3 protein is CASSPDRVTGELFF. The CDR3, as DNA: TGTGCCAGCAGCCCGGACAGGGTCACCGGGGAGCTGTTTTTT.

The chain employs TRBV9 and TRBJ2-7; TRBD1 might be the D (6 bases). Trimming cost V 4 bases and J 4 bases, with 15 bases left between them. Germline CDR1 reads SGDLS; CDR2 reads YYNGEE. This CDR3 comprises 14 residues. The CDR3 region has the DNA TGTGCCAGCAGCCCCACCGGGACATTTTACGAGCAGTACTTC. Its translation: CASSPTGTFYEQYF.

This clone was counted once. The chain links TRBV19 to TRBJ2-4; D gene uncertain. The germline V gene encodes CDR1 LNHDA and CDR2 SQIVND (reference sequence). V was shortened by 3 bases and J by 9 bases, with 9 bases between the two germline ends. This CDR3 comprises 12 residues. CDR3 sequence reads: CASSIREGIQYF. CDR3 sequence (DNA): TGTGCCAGTAGTATTAGGGAAGGCATTCAGTACTTC.

This rearrangement joins TRBV27 to TRBJ2-7; 9 positions match TRBD1. The CDR3 length is 17 residues. Germline CDR1 MNHEY, CDR2 SMNVEV (reference sequence). With 5 bases clipped from V and 6 bases from J, the junction kept 17 bases outside the gene matches. The CDR3 nucleotides read TGTGCCAGCAGTAGCCAACAGGGGGCCGGCCTTTATTCCGAGCAGTACTTC. This gives the protein CASSSQQGAGLYSEQYF.

J is TRBJ1-2 and V is TRBV27, with D unresolved. This CDR3 is 14 amino acids long. V was trimmed by 2 bases and J by 1 base, leaving 8 bases between them. The germline CDR1 and CDR2 sequences are MNHEY and SMNVEV (reference sequence). CDR3 in amino acids: CASSLRGLNYGYTF. The DNA for the CDR3 is TGTGCCAGCAGTTTACGCGGCCTTAACTATGGCTACACCTTC.

The J gene is TRBJ2-1, the V gene TRBV6-1; a weak D match, TRBD2 (5 bases). V lost 4 bases, J lost 5 bases, and 9 bases lay in between. The CDR3 sequence is 13 residues long. In germline, CDR1 is MNHNS, CDR2 SASEGT. In DNA form, the CDR3 reads TGTGCCAGCAGTGTCACTAGTGACAATGAGCAGTTCTTC. Translated, it gives CASSVTSDNEQFF.

The rearrangement links TRBV11-2 to TRBJ2-1; D remains unclear. Between the trimmed V and J ends, which lost 1 base and 0 bases, there was a span of 16 bases. Germline CDR1 reads SGHAT; CDR2 reads FQNNGV. This CDR3 comprises 18 residues. CDR3: CASSLVPPAWSSYNEQFF. CDR3 sequence (DNA): TGTGCCAGCAGCTTAGTCCCCCCCGCCTGGAGCTCCTACAATGAGCAGTTCTTC. Using reference TRBV11-2 and TRBJ2-1 for the parts outside the CDR3, the full variable domain is EAGVAQSPRYKIIEKRQSVAFWCNPISGHATLYWYQQILGQGPKLLIQFQNNGVVDDSQLPKDRFSAERLKGVDSTLKIQPAKLEDSAVYLCASSLVPPAWSSYNEQFFGPGTRLTVL.